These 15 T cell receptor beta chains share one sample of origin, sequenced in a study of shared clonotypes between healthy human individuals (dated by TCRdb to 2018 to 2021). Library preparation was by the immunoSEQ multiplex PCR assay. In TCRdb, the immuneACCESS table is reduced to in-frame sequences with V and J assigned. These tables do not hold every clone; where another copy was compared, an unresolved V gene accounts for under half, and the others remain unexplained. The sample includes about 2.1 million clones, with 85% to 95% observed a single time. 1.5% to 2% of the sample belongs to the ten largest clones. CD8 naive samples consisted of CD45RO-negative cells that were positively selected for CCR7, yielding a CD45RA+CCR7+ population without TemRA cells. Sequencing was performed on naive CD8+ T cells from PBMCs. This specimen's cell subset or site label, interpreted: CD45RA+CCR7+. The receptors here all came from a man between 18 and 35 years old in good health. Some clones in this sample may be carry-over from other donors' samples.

The CDR3 bases are TGTGCCAGCAGCTTAGGGCCGGCGGATACGCAGTATTTT. It encodes CASSLGPADTQYF. The chain carries TRBV13 and TRBJ2-3; D unclear. V was clipped by 0 bases and J by 6 bases, with 7 bases between them. The V gene's germline CDR1 is PRHDT and CDR2 FYEKMQ (reference sequence). The CDR3 has 13 amino acids. Full variable domain (remainder filled in from reference TRBV13 and TRBJ2-3): AAGVIQSPRHLIKEKRETATLKCYPIPRHDTVYWYQQGPGQDPQFLISFYEKMQSDKGSIPDRFSAQQFSDYHSELNMSSLELGDSALYFCASSLGPADTQYFGPGTRLTVL.

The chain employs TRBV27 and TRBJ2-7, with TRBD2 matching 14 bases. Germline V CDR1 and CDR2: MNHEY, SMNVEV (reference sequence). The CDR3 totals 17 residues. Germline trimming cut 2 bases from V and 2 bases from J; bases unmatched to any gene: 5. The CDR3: CASSLVRTSGRPYEQYF. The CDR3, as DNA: TGTGCCAGCAGTTTAGTGCGGACTAGCGGGAGGCCCTACGAGCAGTACTTC.

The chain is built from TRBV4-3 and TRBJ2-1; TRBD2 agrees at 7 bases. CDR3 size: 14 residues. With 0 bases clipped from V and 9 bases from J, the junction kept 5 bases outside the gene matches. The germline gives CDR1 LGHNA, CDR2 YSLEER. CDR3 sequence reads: CASSQEGRVREQFF. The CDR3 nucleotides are TGCGCCAGCAGCCAAGAGGGGAGGGTACGTGAGCAGTTCTTC.

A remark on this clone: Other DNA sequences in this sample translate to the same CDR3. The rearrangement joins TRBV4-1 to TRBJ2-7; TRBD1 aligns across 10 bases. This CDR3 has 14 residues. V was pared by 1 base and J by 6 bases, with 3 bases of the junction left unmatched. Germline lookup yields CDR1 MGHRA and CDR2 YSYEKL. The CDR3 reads CASSQVGQGGEQYF. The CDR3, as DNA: TGCGCCAGCAGCCAAGTCGGACAGGGGGGCGAGCAGTACTTC.

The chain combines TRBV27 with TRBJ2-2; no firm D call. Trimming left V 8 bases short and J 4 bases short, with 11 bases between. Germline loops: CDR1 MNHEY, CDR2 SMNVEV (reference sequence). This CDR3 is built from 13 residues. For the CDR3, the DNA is TGTGCCAGCGGGTTCGCCACCACCGGGGAGCTGTTTTTT. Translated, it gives CASGFATTGELFF.

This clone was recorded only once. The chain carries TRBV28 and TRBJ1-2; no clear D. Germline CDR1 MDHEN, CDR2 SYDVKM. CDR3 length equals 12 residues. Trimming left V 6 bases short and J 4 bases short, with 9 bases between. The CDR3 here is CASRRLGYGYTF. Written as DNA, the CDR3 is TGTGCCAGCAGGAGACTGGGCTATGGCTACACCTTC.

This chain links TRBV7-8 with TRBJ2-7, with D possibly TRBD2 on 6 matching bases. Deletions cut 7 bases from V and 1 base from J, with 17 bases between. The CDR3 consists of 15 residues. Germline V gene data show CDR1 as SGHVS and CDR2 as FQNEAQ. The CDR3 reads CASKGWPGESYEQYF. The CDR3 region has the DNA TGTGCCAGCAAAGGGTGGCCGGGGGAATCCTACGAGCAGTACTTC.

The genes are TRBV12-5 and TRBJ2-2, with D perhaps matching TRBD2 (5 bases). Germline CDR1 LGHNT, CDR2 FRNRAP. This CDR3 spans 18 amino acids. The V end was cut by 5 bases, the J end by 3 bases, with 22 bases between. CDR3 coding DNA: TGTGCTAGTGGTCTCCAGAACCCAACCGGACTCCACACCGGGGAGCTGTTTTTT. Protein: CASGLQNPTGLHTGELFF.

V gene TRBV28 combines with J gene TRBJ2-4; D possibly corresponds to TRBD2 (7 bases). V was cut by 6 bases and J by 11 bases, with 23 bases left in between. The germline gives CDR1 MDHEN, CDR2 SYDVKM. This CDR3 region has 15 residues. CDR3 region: CASRGGGGTDGVQYF. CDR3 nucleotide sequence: TGTGCCAGCAGAGGGGGGGGTGGGACGGACGGCGTTCAGTACTTC.

CDR3 sequence: CATSKNRQGGKPQHF. In DNA, the CDR3 is TGTGCCACCAGCAAAAATAGACAGGGGGGCAAGCCCCAGCATTTT. The genes are TRBV15 and TRBJ1-5, with 9 positions matching TRBD1. The V gene end was trimmed by 4 bases and the J gene end by 8 bases; junction bases not matched to a gene: 9. Germline lookup yields CDR1 LNHNV and CDR2 YYDKDF (reference sequence). This CDR3 spans 15 amino acids.

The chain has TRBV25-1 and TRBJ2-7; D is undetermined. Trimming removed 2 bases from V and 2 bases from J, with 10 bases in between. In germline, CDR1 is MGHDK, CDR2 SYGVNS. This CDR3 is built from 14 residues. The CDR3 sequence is CASSEHGGTYEQYF. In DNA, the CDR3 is TGTGCCAGCAGTGAACATGGCGGAACCTACGAGCAGTACTTC.

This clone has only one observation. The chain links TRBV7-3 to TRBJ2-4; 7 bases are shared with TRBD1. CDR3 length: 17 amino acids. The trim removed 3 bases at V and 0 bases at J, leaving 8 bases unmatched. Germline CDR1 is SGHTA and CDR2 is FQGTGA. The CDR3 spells CASSLAPQGVAKNIQYF. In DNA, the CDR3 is TGTGCCAGCAGCTTGGCCCCCCAGGGGGTAGCCAAAAACATTCAGTACTTC. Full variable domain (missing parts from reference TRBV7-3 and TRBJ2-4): GAGVSQTPSNKVTEKGKYVELRCDPISGHTALYWYRQSLGQGPEFLIYFQGTGAADDSGLPNDRFFAVRPEGSVSTLKIQRTERGDSAVYLCASSLAPQGVAKNIQYFGAGTRLSVL.

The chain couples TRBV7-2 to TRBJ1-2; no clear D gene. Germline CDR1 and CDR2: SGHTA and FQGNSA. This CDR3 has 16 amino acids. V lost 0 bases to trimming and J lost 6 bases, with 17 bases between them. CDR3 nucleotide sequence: TGTGCCAGCAGCTTAGCCCCCGGCCCCAGAGCAGATGGCTACACCTTC. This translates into CASSLAPGPRADGYTF.

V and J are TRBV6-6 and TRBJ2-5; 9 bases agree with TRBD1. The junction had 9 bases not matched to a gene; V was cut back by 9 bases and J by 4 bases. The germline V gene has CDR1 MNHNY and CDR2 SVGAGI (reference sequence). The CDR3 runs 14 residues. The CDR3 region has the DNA TGTGCCAGTACACAGGGGGCCGGGGGAGAGACCCAGTACTTC. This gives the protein CASTQGAGGETQYF.

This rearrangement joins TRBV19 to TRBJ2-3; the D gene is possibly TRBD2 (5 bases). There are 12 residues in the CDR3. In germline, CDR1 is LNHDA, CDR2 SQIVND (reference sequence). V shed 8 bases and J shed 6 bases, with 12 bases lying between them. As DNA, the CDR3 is TGTGCCAGTGCCGTGGGCGGGGATACGCAGTATTTT. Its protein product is CASAVGGDTQYF.